These 17 T cell receptor beta chains were sequenced from one sample in a study of neoadjuvant anti-PD-1 for oral cavity cancer. Specified time point: after neoadjuvant nivolumab, at surgical resection. Profiling relied on immunoSEQ multiplex PCR, and the TCRdb table lists in-frame clones only, not all of them. The data show roughly 36,000 clones, with around 40% seen just once and more than 15% held by the top ten. The sequences come from tumor tissue, collected after nivolumab (anti-PD-1) treatment. The receptors come from a person between 35 and 79 years old with oral cavity squamous cell carcinoma.

This clone was observed once. The chain couples TRBV7-6 to TRBJ1-4; D is uncertain. CDR3 length equals 14 residues. Per germline, CDR1 SGHVS and CDR2 FNYEAQ. Trimming stripped 5 bases from V and 8 bases from J, with 15 bases between. The CDR3 coding sequence is TGTGCCAGCAGCCCAGCGGGTTTGGGCGAAAAACTGTTTTTT. It translates to CASSPAGLGEKLFF.

The chain recombines TRBV10-2 with TRBJ1-4; TRBD1 matches at 7 bases. In germline, CDR1 is WSHSY, CDR2 SAAADI. V shed 5 bases and J 8 bases; nucleotides not matched to a gene: 5. This CDR3 is 13 amino acids long. Here the CDR3 reads CASSRQGTEKLFF. The CDR3 region has the DNA TGCGCCAGCAGTAGACAGGGTACGGAAAAACTGTTTTTT.

This clone was seen just once. The chain combines TRBV2 with TRBJ1-5; D remains ambiguous. Trimming took off 6 bases at V and 3 bases at J, with 12 bases between the two ends. The CDR3 has 14 residues. Per the germline V gene, CDR1 is SNHLY and CDR2 is FYNNEI. In DNA, the CDR3 is TGTGCCAGCAGAAAGGACGGGGACAATCAGCCCCAGCATTTT. This codes for CASRKDGDNQPQHF.

The chain links TRBV15 to TRBJ2-1, with TRBD2 identical over 10 bases. The CDR3 length is 15 residues. CDR1 is LNHNV and CDR2 is YYDKDF in the germline V gene (reference sequence). After removal of 0 bases from V and 8 bases from J, the junction contained 4 bases not matched to a gene. The CDR3 sequence is CATSRESSGRDEQFF. The CDR3 coding sequence is TGTGCCACCAGCAGAGAGTCTAGCGGGAGAGATGAGCAGTTCTTC.

This chain connects TRBV29-1 to TRBJ1-2; a weak D match, TRBD1 (5 bases). V lost 5 bases to trimming and J lost 2 bases, with 9 bases between them. Germline CDR1 reads SQVTM; CDR2 reads ANQGSEA. The CDR3 extends over 12 amino acids. The DNA of the CDR3 is TGCAGCGTTACAGAGGGGAACTATGGCTACACCTTC. Translated: CSVTEGNYGYTF.

V is TRBV25-1 and J is TRBJ2-1; D unresolved. From germline, CDR1 is MGHDK and CDR2 SYGVNS. V lost 2 bases, J lost 6 bases, and 11 bases lay in between. This CDR3 comprises 14 residues. The CDR3 nucleotides read TGTGCCAGCAGTGAAAGCATATTAGCCAATGAGCAGTTCTTC. Its translation is CASSESILANEQFF.

This clone was seen more than once but under ten times. This chain joins TRBV19 and TRBJ1-5; no clear D. The CDR3 totals 12 residues. Deletions cut 8 bases from V and 3 bases from J, with 8 bases between. Germline loops: CDR1 LNHDA, CDR2 SQIVND (reference sequence). CDR3 in DNA: TGTGCCAGTCGAAGCAACAATCAGCCCCAGCATTTT. Its protein is CASRSNNQPQHF.

As regards this clone: The junction differs from germline at one of its ends, possibly a read error. This chain links TRBV7-7 with TRBJ2-5, with TRBD2 matching 8 bases. There are 15 residues in the CDR3. Per the germline V gene, CDR1 is SSHAT and CDR2 is FNYEAQ (reference sequence). The CDR3, as DNA: TGTGCTAGCAGCTTCCAGCGGGGGTCCCAAGAGACCCAGTACTTC. Protein sequence: CASSFQRGSQETQYF.

A few counts support this clone. The chain combines TRBV2 with TRBJ2-3; either TRBD1 or TRBD2 may supply D (5 bases each). Germline V gene sequence: CDR1 SNHLY, CDR2 FYNNEI. This CDR3 contains 13 residues. The ends were cut back, 2 bases at V and 6 bases at J, with 9 bases in the middle. The CDR3 loop is CASSEQGGDTQYF. CDR3 DNA: TGTGCCAGCAGTGAACAGGGCGGGGATACGCAGTATTTT.

The CDR3 bases are TGTGCCATCAGGGAGCGGGAAGGGGGGGAGACCCAGTACTTC. Translation gives CAIREREGGETQYF. The rearrangement joins TRBV10-3 to TRBJ2-5, with D perhaps TRBD2 (7 bases). The CDR3 sequence is 14 residues long. Germline V gives CDR1 ENHRY, CDR2 SYGVKD. The germline V and J ends were trimmed by 6 bases and 5 bases, with 16 bases remaining between them.

This clone was counted ten times or more. The V gene is TRBV28, the J gene TRBJ2-7, with 7 bases lining up with TRBD2. The CDR3 is 16 residues long. After removal of 5 bases from V and 0 bases from J, the junction contained 10 bases not matched to a gene. Per the germline V gene, CDR1 is MDHEN and CDR2 is SYDVKM. DNA of the CDR3: TGTGCCAGCAGTCCGTTTGGGCTAGCGGCCTCCTACGAGCAGTACTTC. Translation: CASSPFGLAASYEQYF.

The count of this clone is one. J is TRBJ2-3 and V is TRBV28, with 7 bases that match TRBD2. The trim removed 1 base at V and 5 bases at J, leaving 3 bases unmatched. The CDR3 loop spans 14 amino acids. CDR1 and CDR2 (germline): MDHEN, SYDVKM. CDR3 residues: CASSLLWGGDTQYF. In DNA, the CDR3 is TGTGCCAGCAGTTTATTATGGGGGGGAGATACGCAGTATTTT.

The chain uses TRBV28 and TRBJ2-3, with a weak D call TRBD2 (5 bases). There are 14 residues in the CDR3. In germline, CDR1 is MDHEN, CDR2 SYDVKM. Trimming removed 5 bases at V and 5 bases at J, with 14 bases between. Here the CDR3 DNA reads TGTGCCAGCAGTCGCCCGGCCGCGGGAGATACGCAGTATTTT. It is translated as CASSRPAAGDTQYF.

This chain uses TRBV5-1 with TRBJ1-2; no clear D. The CDR3 is made up of 16 amino acids. Germline CDR1 is SGHRS and CDR2 is YFSETQ. Trimming took off 0 bases at V and 2 bases at J, with 14 bases between the two ends. The DNA for the CDR3 is TGCGCCAGCAGCTTGGAGGGTACCCGCGGGAACTATGGCTACACCTTC. Encoded protein: CASSLEGTRGNYGYTF.

This clone is labeled as medium-sized. This chain connects TRBV18 to TRBJ2-5, with TRBD1 identical over 7 bases. Unmatched junction bases numbered 9, after V lost 0 bases and J lost 5 bases. CDR3 length: 16 amino acids. CDR1 and CDR2 from the germline V gene are KGHSH and LQKENI. CDR3 region: CASSPPGTVRGETQYF. The CDR3 nucleotides read TGTGCCAGCTCACCACCGGGGACAGTCCGCGGGGAGACCCAGTACTTC.

Only a few counts were recorded for this clone. V and J are TRBV28 and TRBJ2-5, with D hard to call. Germline V gene lookup returns CDR1 MDHEN and CDR2 SYDVKM. V was clipped by 4 bases and J by 0 bases, with 15 bases between them. This CDR3 comprises 16 residues. The CDR3 bases are TGTGCCAGCAGTTACGCCGCCGCCAGGTACCAAGAGACCCAGTACTTC. This gives the protein CASSYAAARYQETQYF.

This clone is a singleton in its sample. The rearrangement joins TRBV15 to TRBJ2-3; 11 positions match TRBD2. CDR3 length: 18 amino acids. Trimming took 0 bases from V and 2 from J; bases not matched to a gene: 7. Germline loops: CDR1 LNHNV, CDR2 YYDKDF (reference sequence). The CDR3 reads CATSRDPRTSGYTDTQYF. The DNA for the CDR3 is TGTGCCACCAGCAGAGATCCAAGGACTAGCGGGTACACAGATACGCAGTATTTT.